The 30 T cell receptor beta chains given below trace back to one sample, sequenced in a study of early T cells in non-severe SARS-CoV-2 infection. TCRdb fed the 5' RACE reads into MiXCR, producing one record per CDR3 protein. The data hold tens of thousands of distinct CDR3 sequences, with approximately 13% observed a single time. What was sequenced was whole blood. The source is an adult who was a healthcare worker with PCR-confirmed SARS-CoV-2 infection or an uninfected control (not recorded which).

This clonotype was seen many times. The chain employs TRBV28 and TRBJ2-1; 10 bases map to TRBD2. The CDR3 has 14 residues. The V segment lost 8 bases and the J segment 8 bases; nucleotides outside the gene matches: 9. Germline V gene data show CDR1 as MDHEN and CDR2 as SYDVKM. The CDR3 DNA follows: TGTGCCAGCCAGCTAGCGGGAGACTGGGATGAGCAGTTCTTC. It encodes CASQLAGDWDEQFF.

This sequence joins TRBV29-1 and TRBJ1-3; D is ambiguous. The CDR3 runs to 13 residues. The V gene lost 2 bases and the J gene lost 0 bases, with 5 bases spanning the gap. The germline V gene encodes CDR1 SQVTM and CDR2 ANQGSEA. CDR3 DNA sequence: TGCAGCGTTGAAAAAGGCTCTGGAAACACCATATATTTT. The encoded protein is CSVEKGSGNTIYF.

The sample holds many counts of this clonotype. The CDR3 DNA follows: TGTGCCAGCAGTTTGAACGGGGCTTACAATGAGCAGTTCTTC. Translating it yields CASSLNGAYNEQFF. This chain links TRBV6-2 or TRBV6-3 with TRBJ2-1; D is possibly TRBD1 or TRBD2 (5 bases each). CDR3 length equals 14 residues. Germline CDR1 reads MNHEY; CDR2 reads SVGEGT. V lost 4 bases to trimming and J lost 4 bases, with 11 bases between them.

V is TRBV2 and J is TRBJ1-5; 8 bases align to TRBD1. The ends lost 2 bases at V and 2 bases at J; junction bases unmatched: 8. Looked up from germline, CDR1 is SNHLY and CDR2 is FYNNEI. The CDR3 is 17 amino acids. The chain's CDR3 is CASSEKGQAIGNQPQHF. In nucleotides, the CDR3 is TGTGCCAGCAGTGAAAAGGGACAGGCGATTGGCAATCAGCCCCAGCATTTT. The variable domain in full, with the rest retrieved from reference TRBV2 and TRBJ1-5, is EPEVTQTPSHQVTQMGQEVILRCVPISNHLYFYWYRQILGQKVEFLVSFYNNEISEKSEIFDDQFSVERPDGSNFTLKIRSTKLEDSAMYFCASSEKGQAIGNQPQHFGDGTRLSIL.

This clonotype was detected ten times or more. The V call is TRBV11-3, the J call TRBJ2-2; D is unclear. Trimming took off 4 bases at V and 7 bases at J, with 13 bases between the two ends. The V gene's germline CDR1 is SGHNT and CDR2 YENEEA. The CDR3 has 14 amino acids. CDR3 nucleotide sequence: TGTGCCAGCAGCTCCCCAAAATCCATCGGGGAGCTGTTTTTT. This encodes CASSSPKSIGELFF.

In this sample, this clonotype turned up a few times. The rearrangement links TRBV20-1 to TRBJ1-1, with a weak D call TRBD1 (6 bases). From germline, CDR1 is DFQATT and CDR2 SNEGSKA (reference sequence). CDR3 length: 16 amino acids. The V and J ends lost 2 bases and 1 base respectively, with 17 bases between them. In DNA form, the CDR3 reads TGCAGTGCTAGACCCGTAGGAATAGGGGGGAACACTGAAGCTTTCTTT. Its translation is CSARPVGIGGNTEAFF.

This clonotype was seen a few times. The CDR3 sequence is CSASRRGGTDTQYF. The CDR3 DNA reads as TGCAGTGCTTCCCGGCGAGGCGGCACAGATACGCAGTATTTT. The chain recombines TRBV20-1 with TRBJ2-3; D unclear. The CDR3 length is 14 residues. The germline CDR1 and CDR2 sequences are DFQATT and SNEGSKA (reference sequence). V was trimmed by 5 bases and J by 1 base, leaving 13 bases between them.

This clonotype showed up just a few times. The chain couples TRBV5-6 to TRBJ2-7; tentative D call: TRBD2 (6 bases). Trimming took 2 bases from V and 3 from J, leaving 15 bases between them. This CDR3 is 15 amino acids long. The germline V gene has CDR1 SGHDT and CDR2 YYEEEE. The CDR3 protein is CASSFWRDPFYEQYF. The CDR3 nucleotides are TGTGCCAGCAGCTTTTGGAGGGACCCATTCTACGAGCAGTACTTC.

The chain has TRBV7-2 and TRBJ1-5; the D is unclear. The CDR3 has 14 amino acids. Trimming shortened V by 3 bases and J by 3 bases, and 9 bases separated the two germline ends. The germline V gene has CDR1 SGHTA and CDR2 FQGNSA. CDR3 in DNA: TGTGCCAGCAGCTTTAGCAGGAACAATCAGCCCCAGCATTTT. It translates to CASSFSRNNQPQHF. The full variable domain, its missing parts supplied by reference TRBV7-2 and TRBJ1-5, is GAGVSQSPSNKVTEKGKDVELRCDPISGHTALYWYRQSLGQGLEFLIYFQGNSAPDKSGLPSDRFSAERTGGSVSTLTIQRTQQEDSAVYLCASSFSRNNQPQHFGDGTRLSIL.

Only a few counts were recorded for this clonotype. V is TRBV2 and J is TRBJ2-6, with D possibly matching TRBD2 (6 bases). The CDR3 length is 18 residues. Germline CDR1 reads SNHLY; CDR2 reads FYNNEI. V lost 10 bases and J lost 0, with 22 bases in between. This chain's CDR3 is CATRLAGTGFSGANVLTF. The CDR3 DNA reads TGTGCCACCCGGCTGGCGGGGACCGGCTTCTCTGGGGCCAACGTCCTGACTTTC.

In its sample, this clonotype was seen many times. The genes are TRBV14 and TRBJ2-1; TRBD2 is a possible D gene (5 bases). There are 13 residues in the CDR3. Trimming stripped 4 bases from V and 2 bases from J, with 6 bases between. Germline V gene data show CDR1 as SGHDN and CDR2 as FVKESK. In nucleotides, the CDR3 is TGTGCCAGCAGCCCCGGGACCTACAATGAGCAGTTCTTC. Its protein product is CASSPGTYNEQFF.

J is TRBJ2-6 and V is TRBV29-1, with 9 bases identical to TRBD1. Germline V lookup: CDR1 SQVTM, CDR2 ANQGSEA. The ends lost 6 bases at V and 4 bases at J; junction bases unmatched: 13. The CDR3 is made up of 17 amino acids. CDR3 DNA sequence: TGCAGCGTGAGGGTGACAGGGGGGCGCTACGGGGCCAACGTCCTGACTTTC. Its protein is CSVRVTGGRYGANVLTF. The entire variable domain, with the rest obtained from reference TRBV29-1 and TRBJ2-6, is as follows: SAVISQKPSRDICQRGTSLTIQCQVDSQVTMMFWYRQQPGQSLTLIATANQGSEATYESGFVIDKFPISRPNLTFSTLTVSNMSPEDSSIYLCSVRVTGGRYGANVLTFGAGSRLTVL.

V usage is TRBV20-1 and J usage is TRBJ2-5; unclear D gene. Germline lookup yields CDR1 DFQATT and CDR2 SNEGSKA (reference sequence). There are 14 residues in the CDR3. With 5 bases removed from V and 5 bases from J, the gap between germline ends came to 18 bases. CDR3 nucleotide sequence: TGCAGTGCTGGGCGTGTAGAAGCCCCGGAGACCCAGTACTTC. It codes for CSAGRVEAPETQYF.

This clonotype has more than one count but fewer than ten. The rearrangement links TRBV27 to TRBJ1-2; D remains unclear. Trimming left V 0 bases short and J 7 bases short, with 18 bases between. The germline gives CDR1 MNHEY, CDR2 SMNVEV (reference sequence). This CDR3 is 16 amino acids long. The CDR3 loop reads CASSLSIGSRLSGYTF. CDR3 in DNA: TGTGCCAGCAGTTTATCGATAGGATCCCGACTAAGTGGCTACACCTTC.

This clonotype has more than one count but fewer than ten. The chain has TRBV6-2 or TRBV6-3 and TRBJ2-7; 13 bases align to TRBD2. Losses at the gene ends were 8 bases for V and 5 bases for J; bases not matched to a gene: 3. Germline V gene sequence: CDR1 MNHEY, CDR2 SVGEGT. The CDR3 length is 13 residues. CDR3 region: CASRTSGRHEQYF. CDR3 bases: TGTGCCAGCCGGACTAGCGGGAGACACGAGCAGTACTTC.

This clonotype turned up a few times. This sequence joins TRBV29-1 and TRBJ2-2; the D is unclear. The CDR3 extends over 13 amino acids. Per the germline V gene, CDR1 is SQVTM and CDR2 is ANQGSEA. Trimming removed 6 bases at V and 5 bases at J, with 13 bases between. The CDR3 nucleotides are TGCAGCGTAACGTCTGGGTTTACCGGGGAGCTGTTTTTT. Translated, it gives CSVTSGFTGELFF.

This clonotype showed up many times. The genes are TRBV24-1 and TRBJ2-7; D may be TRBD1 (6 bases). The CDR3 loop spans 12 amino acids. V dropped 9 bases and J dropped 6 bases, with 14 bases sitting between them. Germline V gene data show CDR1 as KGHDR and CDR2 as SFDVKD. The DNA for the CDR3 is TGTGCCACCCGCCAGGGGTCGGGCGAGCAGTACTTC. Amino acids: CATRQGSGEQYF.

The chain links TRBV28 to TRBJ2-3; 9 bases fit TRBD1. Germline CDR1 is MDHEN and CDR2 is SYDVKM. This CDR3 region has 17 residues. Unmatched junction bases numbered 14, after V lost 6 bases and J lost 4 bases. The CDR3 nucleotides read TGTGCCAGCAGCCTCCTGAGGACAGGGGACGATCCAGATACGCAGTATTTT. It encodes CASSLLRTGDDPDTQYF.

The gene calls are TRBV20-1 and TRBJ1-5; D is undetermined. Germline assignment: CDR1 DFQATT and CDR2 SNEGSKA (reference sequence). The CDR3 runs 14 residues. Trimming took 2 bases from V and 0 from J, leaving 8 bases between them. CDR3 DNA sequence: TGCAGTGCTAGAAGCGGTTATAGCAATCAGCCCCAGCATTTT. Its protein is CSARSGYSNQPQHF.

This clonotype was counted a few times. The rearrangement joins TRBV28 to TRBJ2-7, with 8 nucleotides matching TRBD2. The CDR3 covers 14 residues. Germline CDR1 reads MDHEN; CDR2 reads SYDVKM. V lost 6 bases and J lost 7; bases outside the gene matches: 11. The CDR3 nucleotides read TGTGCCAGCAGCTTAGGTAGACGGGAGGGAGAGCAGTACTTC. Its protein product is CASSLGRREGEQYF. The complete variable domain, with remaining parts taken from reference TRBV28 and TRBJ2-7, reads DVKVTQSSRYLVKRTGEKVFLECVQDMDHENMFWYRQDPGLGLRLIYFSYDVKMKEKGDIPEGYSVSREKKERFSLILESASTNQTSMYLCASSLGRREGEQYFGPGTRLTVT.

J is TRBJ2-7 and V is TRBV7-8; 9 nucleotides line up with TRBD1. With 1 base clipped from V and 3 bases from J, the junction kept 7 bases outside the gene matches. The CDR3 length is 16 residues. Germline-derived CDR1 and CDR2 are SGHVS and FQNEAQ. The CDR3 region is CASSLGRTGADYEQYF. DNA for the CDR3: TGTGCCAGCAGCTTAGGAAGGACAGGGGCAGACTACGAGCAGTACTTC.

The chain recombines TRBV15 with TRBJ2-2; D is unresolved. In germline, CDR1 is LNHNV, CDR2 YYDKDF (reference sequence). V lost 0 bases, J lost 6 bases, and 14 bases lay in between. CDR3 length equals 16 residues. The CDR3 DNA sequence: TGTGCCACCAGCAGAGATCCAAGGGTTCCAGCCGGGGAGCTGTTTTTT. Translated: CATSRDPRVPAGELFF.

In this sample, this clonotype turned up many times. CDR3: CASSYSSYEQYF. CDR3 in DNA: TGTGCCAGCAGTTACAGCTCCTACGAGCAGTACTTC. The chain joins TRBV2 to TRBJ2-7; D remains ambiguous. The germline V gene encodes CDR1 SNHLY and CDR2 FYNNEI. The CDR3 is 12 amino acids. V lost 5 bases and J 0 bases, leaving 5 bases between the germline ends.

The rearrangement links TRBV5-1 to TRBJ1-1; D gene unclear. Trimming cost V 3 bases and J 1 base, with 1 base left between them. The germline V gene has CDR1 SGHRS and CDR2 YFSETQ. The CDR3 extends over 11 amino acids. CDR3 in amino acids: CASSSNTEAFF. The CDR3, as DNA: TGCGCCAGCAGCTCGAACACTGAAGCTTTCTTT.

This clonotype was picked up many times. The gene calls are TRBV5-1 and TRBJ2-2, with D unresolved. The CDR3 is made up of 14 amino acids. V dropped 1 base and J dropped 5 bases, with 9 bases sitting between them. From germline, CDR1 is SGHRS and CDR2 YFSETQ. The CDR3 DNA follows: TGCGCCAGCAGCTTGAAGACTGTAACCGGGGAGCTGTTTTTT. It translates to CASSLKTVTGELFF.

This clonotype was counted between two and nine times. The rearrangement joins TRBV6-1 to TRBJ1-2, with D unclear. The CDR3 is 13 residues long. The germline V gene has CDR1 MNHNS and CDR2 SASEGT. The ends were cut back, 9 bases at V and 3 bases at J, with 14 bases in the middle. The CDR3: CASDQANHYGYTF. In nucleotides, the CDR3 is TGTGCCAGTGATCAAGCTAATCACTATGGCTACACCTTC.

This clonotype was counted ten times or more. The rearrangement links TRBV4-3 to TRBJ1-1, with 7 bases identical to TRBD1. The length of the CDR3 is 14 residues. CDR1 is LGHNA, CDR2 YSLEER, per germline. The ends lost 4 bases at V and 4 bases at J; junction bases unmatched: 6. This CDR3 is CASSRTRGGTEAFF. CDR3 DNA: TGCGCCAGCAGCCGCACCAGGGGGGGCACTGAAGCTTTCTTT.

This clonotype was detected ten times or more. The rearrangement joins TRBV2 to TRBJ1-1; D uncertain. Per germline, CDR1 SNHLY and CDR2 FYNNEI. The CDR3 is 15 amino acids. V lost 2 bases, J lost 6 bases, and 16 bases lay in between. The CDR3 region has the DNA TGTGCCAGCAGTGAAATCCGGGGAGGAACGGCTGAAGCTTTCTTT. Translating it yields CASSEIRGGTAEAFF.

This clonotype has more than one count but fewer than ten. CDR3 amino acids: CASSLNSGGSTDTQYF. DNA of the CDR3: TGTGCCAGCAGTTTGAATAGCGGGGGAAGCACAGATACGCAGTATTTT. The J gene is TRBJ2-3, the V gene TRBV28; 9 bases agree with TRBD2. V shed 3 bases and J 0 bases; nucleotides not matched to a gene: 4. The CDR3 has 16 residues. Germline V gene sequence: CDR1 MDHEN, CDR2 SYDVKM.

This clonotype was seen repeatedly, ten times or more. This chain uses TRBV7-3 with TRBJ1-4; D is undetermined. The V gene's germline CDR1 is SGHTA and CDR2 FQGTGA. The CDR3 has 15 residues. The V gene lost 5 bases and the J gene lost 4 bases, with 14 bases spanning the gap. The CDR3 sequence: CASSPGGRSNEKLFF. The CDR3 DNA sequence: TGTGCCAGCAGCCCAGGAGGACGGAGTAATGAAAAACTGTTTTTT.